The 29 T cell receptor beta chains reported below all come from one sample, sequenced in a study of STAT3 mutations in large granular lymphocyte leukemia. Study findings and constraints: In T-cell large granular lymphocyte leukemia, about half of patients showed multiple immunodominant subclonotypes.

These TCRs are of unknown antigen specificity. Data came from immunoSEQ multiplex PCR; TCRdb stores just in-frame clones and leaves some out. The sample carries around 17,000 clones, 84% recorded once. Sequenced sample: peripheral blood mononuclear cells. The receptor source for this set is a man in his fifties or sixties with T-cell large granular lymphocyte leukemia. Some clones in this sample may be carry-over from other donors' samples.

This clone came up a few times. The rearrangement uses TRBV6-5 and TRBJ1-2; no clear D. This CDR3 is 14 amino acids long. With 4 bases removed from V and 3 bases from J, the gap between germline ends came to 12 bases. Germline V CDR1 and CDR2: MNHEY, SVGAGI. The DNA of the CDR3 is TGTGCCAGCAGTTGGGGTTCTTCGGACTATGGCTACACCTTC. Amino acid sequence: CASSWGSSDYGYTF.

The V gene is TRBV5-1, the J gene TRBJ2-3, with 9 nucleotides matching TRBD2. Trimming cost V 0 bases and J 1 base; bases outside gene matches: 9. Per the germline V gene, CDR1 is SGHRS and CDR2 is YFSETQ. The CDR3 has 18 residues. Here the CDR3 reads CASSLGPLAGRRTDTQYF. CDR3 nucleotides: TGCGCCAGCAGCTTGGGCCCCCTAGCGGGGCGTCGCACAGATACGCAGTATTTT.

This clone was counted between two and nine times. This chain connects TRBV7-9 to TRBJ2-5; D not resolved. The CDR3 runs to 18 residues. V lost 1 base and J 4 bases, leaving 22 bases between the germline ends. CDR1 SEHNR and CDR2 FQNEAQ come from the germline V gene (reference sequence). The CDR3 region has the DNA TGTGCCAGCAGCTTAGATCTCGGACGCGTTTTTGTTCGAGAGACCCAGTACTTC. Residues: CASSLDLGRVFVRETQYF.

This clone was counted between two and nine times. The genes are TRBV5-1 and TRBJ1-5; 8 nucleotides match TRBD1. In germline, CDR1 is SGHRS, CDR2 YFSETQ. J was trimmed by 8 bases and V by 4 bases; bases with no gene match: 11. This CDR3 comprises 15 residues. The CDR3 loop is CASSLTGTGAEPQHF. The DNA for the CDR3 is TGCGCCAGCAGCCTTACCGGGACAGGCGCGGAGCCCCAGCATTTT.

The chain carries TRBV9 and TRBJ2-3; D is tentatively TRBD1 or TRBD2 (5 bases each). Per germline, CDR1 SGDLS and CDR2 YYNGEE. This CDR3 has 15 amino acids. Between the trimmed V and J ends, which lost 4 bases and 0 bases, there was a span of 12 bases. The CDR3 coding sequence is TGTGCCAGCAGCCCCCGGGACGGAAGCACAGATACGCAGTATTTT. It is translated as CASSPRDGSTDTQYF.

V and J are TRBV2 and TRBJ1-2, with 11 bases matching TRBD1. Per the germline V gene, CDR1 is SNHLY and CDR2 is FYNNEI. The CDR3 spans 12 residues. V lost 7 bases, J lost 8 bases, and 3 bases stayed unmatched. The CDR3 coding sequence is TGTGCCAGCACCCGGACAGGGGGCGGCTACACCTTC. Protein sequence: CASTRTGGGYTF.

J is TRBJ2-7 and V is TRBV11-2; the D gene is possibly TRBD1 (6 bases). The CDR3 sequence is 14 residues long. Germline V gives CDR1 SGHAT, CDR2 FQNNGV. V was shortened by 5 bases and J by 2 bases, with 13 bases between the two germline ends. The CDR3 bases are TGTGCCAGCAGCCTCAGGGGTCTAACCTACGAGCAGTACTTC. It translates to CASSLRGLTYEQYF.

In this sample, this clone turned up a few times. The chain carries TRBV6-4 and TRBJ2-4, with a tentative D call TRBD1 (5 bases). The germline CDR1 and CDR2 sequences are MRHNA and SNTAGT. V lost 6 bases and J lost 1, with 7 bases in between. The CDR3 runs to 13 residues. CDR3 amino acids: CASRDNAKNIQYF. CDR3 coding DNA: TGTGCCAGCAGGGACAATGCCAAAAACATTCAGTACTTC.

V gene TRBV25-1 combines with J gene TRBJ1-4; D is perhaps TRBD1 (5 bases). The CDR3 extends over 15 amino acids. Trimming removed 4 bases from V and 3 bases from J, with 12 bases in between. Germline CDR1 and CDR2: MGHDK and SYGVNS. The chain's CDR3 is CASSARGSSNEKLFF. As DNA, the CDR3 is TGTGCCAGCAGTGCCCGGGGGAGCTCTAATGAAAAACTGTTTTTT.

The V gene is TRBV5-1, the J gene TRBJ1-2, with D unclear. Germline-derived CDR1 and CDR2 are SGHRS and YFSETQ. V dropped 4 bases and J dropped 6 bases, with 22 bases sitting between them. This CDR3 comprises 16 residues. CDR3 sequence reads: CASSRAWGTKRHGYTF. CDR3 coding DNA: TGCGCCAGCAGCCGTGCCTGGGGTACGAAGCGACATGGCTACACCTTC.

The chain combines TRBV7-3 with TRBJ2-1; D not certain. V was trimmed by 4 bases and J by 2 bases, leaving 12 bases between them. The CDR3 extends over 15 amino acids. The germline gives CDR1 SGHTA, CDR2 FQGTGA. The CDR3 here is CASSSGALTYNEQFF. The CDR3 DNA follows: TGTGCCAGCAGCTCAGGAGCGCTGACCTACAATGAGCAGTTCTTC.

V usage is TRBV7-9 and J usage is TRBJ2-3; no clear D gene. V dropped 3 bases and J dropped 0 bases, with 4 bases sitting between them. Per the germline V gene, CDR1 is SEHNR and CDR2 is FQNEAQ (reference sequence). The length of the CDR3 is 13 residues. This chain's CDR3 is CASSLGSTDTQYF. The CDR3, as DNA: TGTGCCAGCAGCTTGGGGAGCACAGATACGCAGTATTTT.

The chain is built from TRBV18 and TRBJ2-7, with no clear D. V was trimmed by 2 bases and J by 6 bases, leaving 8 bases between them. Germline CDR1 KGHSH, CDR2 LQKENI. CDR3 length equals 12 residues. The DNA of the CDR3 is TGTGCCAGCTCACCAGAGAGTTTCGAGCAGTACTTC. This gives the protein CASSPESFEQYF.

The sample holds a few counts of this clone. This chain connects TRBV7-8 to TRBJ2-2, with D hard to call. Per germline, CDR1 SGHVS and CDR2 FQNEAQ. The CDR3 consists of 16 residues. The V and J ends lost 5 bases and 0 bases respectively, with 13 bases between them. The CDR3 loop reads CASSPLRIANTGELFF. Written as DNA, the CDR3 is TGTGCCAGCAGCCCGTTACGGATCGCGAACACCGGGGAGCTGTTTTTT.

The chain combines TRBV6-5 with TRBJ2-5; D could derive from TRBD1 or TRBD2 (5 bases each). The V and J ends lost 6 bases and 2 bases respectively, with 16 bases between them. CDR1 is MNHEY, CDR2 SVGAGI, per germline. This CDR3 has 15 amino acids. CDR3: CASRPSGRRQETQYF. The CDR3, as DNA: TGTGCCAGCAGACCTTCGGGACGTCGTCAAGAGACCCAGTACTTC.

V is TRBV15 and J is TRBJ1-3; tentative D call: TRBD1 (5 bases). CDR3 size: 15 residues. Between the trimmed V and J ends, which lost 1 base and 0 bases, there was a span of 7 bases. Germline values: CDR1 LNHNV, CDR2 YYDKDF (reference sequence). The CDR3 sequence: CATSRAGGSGNTIYF. CDR3 in DNA: TGTGCCACCAGCAGAGCGGGGGGCTCTGGAAACACCATATATTTT.

This clone turned up a few times. The chain employs TRBV20-1 and TRBJ2-1; TRBD2 is a possible D gene (5 bases). This CDR3 region has 11 residues. V lost 6 bases to trimming and J lost 10 bases, with 13 bases between them. Germline CDR1 reads DFQATT; CDR2 reads SNEGSKA (reference sequence). CDR3 sequence: CSAEVFSEQFF. The CDR3 coding sequence is TGCAGTGCGGAGGTGTTCTCGGAGCAGTTCTTC.

This rearrangement joins TRBV11-2 to TRBJ2-4; 11 bases are a match to TRBD2. The CDR3 length is 15 residues. Trimming removed 6 bases from V and 0 bases from J; junction bases left unmatched: 1. In germline, CDR1 is SGHAT, CDR2 FQNNGV. CDR3 residues: CASRGTSGAKNIQYF. The CDR3 region has the DNA TGTGCCAGCAGAGGGACTAGCGGAGCCAAAAACATTCAGTACTTC.

This chain joins TRBV27 and TRBJ2-1, with D possibly TRBD2 on 6 matching bases. Germline V gene sequence: CDR1 MNHEY, CDR2 SMNVEV (reference sequence). Trimming removed 4 bases from V and 8 bases from J, with 15 bases in between. There are 14 residues in the CDR3. DNA of the CDR3: TGTGCCAGCAGTTCAAACGGACTAATTGATGAGCAGTTCTTC. Amino acids: CASSSNGLIDEQFF.

Here the CDR3 DNA reads TGTGCCAGCAGCCGACCGGGACAGGGGGTCGGCGAGCAGTACTTC. Translation: CASSRPGQGVGEQYF. The rearrangement uses TRBV6-5 and TRBJ2-7; 11 positions agree with TRBD1. From germline, CDR1 is MNHEY and CDR2 SVGAGI. The CDR3 extends over 15 amino acids. Trimming removed 6 bases from V and 6 bases from J; junction bases left unmatched: 10.

This chain links TRBV6-6 with TRBJ1-3; D not resolved. CDR1 and CDR2 from the germline V gene are MNHNY and SVGAGI (reference sequence). V dropped 2 bases and J dropped 0 bases, with 5 bases sitting between them. CDR3 length: 14 residues. CDR3 in amino acids: CASSYALSGNTIYF. The DNA for the CDR3 is TGTGCCAGCAGTTACGCTCTCTCTGGAAACACCATATATTTT.

J is TRBJ1-2 and V is TRBV18, with 10 bases aligning to TRBD1. CDR1 and CDR2 (germline): KGHSH, LQKENI. The CDR3 length is 14 residues. Trimming cost V 3 bases and J 6 bases; bases outside gene matches: 4. CDR3 nucleotide sequence: TGTGCCAGCTCACCCCGGACAGGGGGGGATGGCTACACCTTC. Its translation: CASSPRTGGDGYTF.

The chain joins TRBV5-4 to TRBJ2-7; 7 bases align to TRBD2. V lost 1 base and J lost 5; bases outside the gene matches: 3. Germline V gives CDR1 SGHNT, CDR2 YYREEE (reference sequence). The CDR3 is 13 residues long. DNA for the CDR3: TGTGCCAGCAGCTTGTTAGGGAGGGACGAGCAGTACTTC. Protein sequence: CASSLLGRDEQYF.

This clone was observed a handful of times. The genes are TRBV29-1 and TRBJ1-2, with 9 bases matching TRBD1. V gave up 6 bases and J gave up 3 bases; unmatched junction bases: 11. CDR1 is SQVTM and CDR2 is ANQGSEA in the germline V gene. CDR3 size: 15 residues. CDR3 residues: CSVPIGWDRDYGYTF. CDR3 in DNA: TGCAGCGTCCCCATAGGCTGGGACAGGGACTATGGCTACACCTTC.

V and J are TRBV7-9 and TRBJ2-2, with a tentative D call TRBD1 (6 bases). This CDR3 spans 14 amino acids. V was trimmed by 3 bases and J by 6 bases, leaving 11 bases between them. CDR1 and CDR2 from the germline V gene are SEHNR and FQNEAQ (reference sequence). CDR3 loop: CASSFLRGSGELFF. The DNA of the CDR3 is TGTGCCAGCAGCTTCCTTAGGGGGTCCGGGGAGCTGTTTTTT.

V usage is TRBV19 and J usage is TRBJ1-4; 7 bases line up with TRBD1. Losses at the gene ends were 5 bases for V and 6 bases for J; bases not matched to a gene: 9. Germline CDR1 is LNHDA and CDR2 is SQIVND (reference sequence). This CDR3 contains 15 residues. The CDR3 is CASSGKTGSDEKLFF. The CDR3 nucleotides are TGTGCCAGTAGTGGAAAGACAGGGAGTGATGAAAAACTGTTTTTT.

The V call is TRBV5-4, the J call TRBJ1-1, with TRBD1 matching 12 bases. CDR3 length equals 17 residues. Germline CDR1 is SGHNT and CDR2 is YYREEE (reference sequence). V trimming: 4 bases; J trimming: 5 bases; junction bases outside the gene matches: 12. The CDR3 sequence is CASSIRDRGRRGTEAFF. CDR3 bases: TGTGCCAGCAGCATCCGGGACAGGGGGCGCAGAGGGACTGAAGCTTTCTTT.

The rearrangement uses TRBV9 and TRBJ2-3; the D gene is possibly TRBD2 (5 bases). Trimming removed 4 bases at V and 6 bases at J, with 9 bases between. The CDR3 runs 12 residues. Germline lookup yields CDR1 SGDLS and CDR2 YYNGEE. The CDR3 nucleotides read TGTGCCAGCAGCCTCGTAGCGGATACGCAGTATTTT. This translates into CASSLVADTQYF.

The chain combines TRBV12-5 with TRBJ2-7; perhaps TRBD1 as D (5 bases). Trimming left V 2 bases short and J 2 bases short, with 13 bases between. CDR1 and CDR2 (germline): LGHNT, FRNRAP. CDR3 length: 15 amino acids. Here the CDR3 DNA reads TGTGCTAGTGGTTTGTCCACAACAGGCACCTACGAGCAGTACTTC. Protein: CASGLSTTGTYEQYF.